This TCR beta chain was obtained from a study of T cells in Graves' hyperthyroidism and ophthalmopathy. Trimming cost V 0 bases and J 0 bases, with 14 bases left between them. Looked up from germline, CDR1 is LGHDT and CDR2 is YNNKEL (reference sequence). This CDR3 contains 17 residues. Researchers took RNA transcripts and amplified the TCR beta CDR3 regions from them. First-round RT-PCR with HTBI primers amplified the TCR CDR3 region. One entry per CDR3 protein, called by TCRdb with MiXCR from the multiplex PCR reads. The sample has hundreds of thousands of distinct CDR3 sequences, around 20% seen once. This clonotype showed up many times.

The gene calls are TRBV3-1 and TRBJ2-5; D gene ambiguous. The clonotype was recovered from a man under 40 with Graves' ophthalmopathy. Sample: blood. The CDR3, as DNA: TGTGCCAGCAGCCAAGATCTGGGGTTGGGGTACCAAGAGACCCAGTACTTC. Its protein is CASSQDLGLGYQETQYF.